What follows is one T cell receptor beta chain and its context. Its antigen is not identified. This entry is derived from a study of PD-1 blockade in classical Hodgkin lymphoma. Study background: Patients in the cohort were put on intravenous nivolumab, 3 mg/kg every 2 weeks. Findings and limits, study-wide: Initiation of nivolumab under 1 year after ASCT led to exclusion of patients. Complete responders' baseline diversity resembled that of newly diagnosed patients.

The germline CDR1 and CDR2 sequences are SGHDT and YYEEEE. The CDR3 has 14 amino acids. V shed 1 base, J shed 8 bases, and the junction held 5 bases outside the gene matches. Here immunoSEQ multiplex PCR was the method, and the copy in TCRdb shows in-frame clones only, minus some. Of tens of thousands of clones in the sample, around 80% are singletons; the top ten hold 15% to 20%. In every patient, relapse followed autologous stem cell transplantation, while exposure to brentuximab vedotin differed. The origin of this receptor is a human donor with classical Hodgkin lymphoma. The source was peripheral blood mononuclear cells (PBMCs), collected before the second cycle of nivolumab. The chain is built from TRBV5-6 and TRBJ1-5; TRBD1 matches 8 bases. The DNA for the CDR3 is TGTGCCAGCAGCTTGACAGGGGGAGGAGAGCCCCAGCATTTT. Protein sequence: CASSLTGGGEPQHF. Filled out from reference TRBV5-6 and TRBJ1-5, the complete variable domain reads DAGVTQSPTHLIKTRGQQVTLRCSPKSGHDTVSWYQQALGQGPQFIFQYYEEEERQRGNFPDRFSGHQFPNYSSELNVNALLLGDSALYLCASSLTGGGEPQHFGDGTRLSIL.